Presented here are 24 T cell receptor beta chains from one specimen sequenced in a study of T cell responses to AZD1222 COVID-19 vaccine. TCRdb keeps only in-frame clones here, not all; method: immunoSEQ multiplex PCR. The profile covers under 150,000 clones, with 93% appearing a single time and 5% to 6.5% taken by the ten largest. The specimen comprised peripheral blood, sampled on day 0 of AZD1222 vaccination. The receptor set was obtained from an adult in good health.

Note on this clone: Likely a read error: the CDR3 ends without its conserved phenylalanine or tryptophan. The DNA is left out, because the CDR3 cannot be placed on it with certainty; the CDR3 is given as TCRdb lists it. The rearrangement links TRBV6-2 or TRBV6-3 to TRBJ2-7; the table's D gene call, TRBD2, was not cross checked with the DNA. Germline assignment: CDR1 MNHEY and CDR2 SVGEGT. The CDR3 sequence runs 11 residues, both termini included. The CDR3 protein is CASSHGTSCSI.

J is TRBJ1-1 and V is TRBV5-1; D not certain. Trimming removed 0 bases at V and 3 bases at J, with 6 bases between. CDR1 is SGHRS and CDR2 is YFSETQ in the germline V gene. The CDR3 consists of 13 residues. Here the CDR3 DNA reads TGCGCCAGCAGCTTGGGGGAGTACACTGAAGCTTTCTTT. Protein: CASSLGEYTEAFF.

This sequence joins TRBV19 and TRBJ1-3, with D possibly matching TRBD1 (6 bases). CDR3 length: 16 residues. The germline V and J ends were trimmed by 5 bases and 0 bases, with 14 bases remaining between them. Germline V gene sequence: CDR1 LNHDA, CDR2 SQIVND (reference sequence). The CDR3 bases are TGTGCCAGTAGTCACAGGGCGACAGCCTCTGGAAACACCATATATTTT. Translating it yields CASSHRATASGNTIYF.

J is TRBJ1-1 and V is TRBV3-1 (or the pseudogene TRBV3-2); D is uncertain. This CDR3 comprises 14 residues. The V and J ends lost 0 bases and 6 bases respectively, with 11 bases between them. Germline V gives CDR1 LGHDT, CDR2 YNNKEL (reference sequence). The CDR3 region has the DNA TGTGCCAGCAGCCAAGATCCTATGAAGGCTGAAGCTTTCTTT. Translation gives CASSQDPMKAEAFF.

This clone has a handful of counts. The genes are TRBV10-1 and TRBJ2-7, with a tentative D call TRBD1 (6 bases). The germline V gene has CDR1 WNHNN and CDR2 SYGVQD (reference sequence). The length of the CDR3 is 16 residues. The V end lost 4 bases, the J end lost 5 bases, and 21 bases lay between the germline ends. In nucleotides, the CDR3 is TGCGCCAGCAGTGCGATCTCCGGGACACCTCGGCACGAGCAGTACTTC. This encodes CASSAISGTPRHEQYF.

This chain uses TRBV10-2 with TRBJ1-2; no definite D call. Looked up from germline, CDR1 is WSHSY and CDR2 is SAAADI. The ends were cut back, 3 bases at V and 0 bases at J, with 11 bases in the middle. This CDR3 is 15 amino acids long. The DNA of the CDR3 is TGCGCCAGCAGTGACCCTCCTGAAGCTAACTATGGCTACACCTTC. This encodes CASSDPPEANYGYTF.

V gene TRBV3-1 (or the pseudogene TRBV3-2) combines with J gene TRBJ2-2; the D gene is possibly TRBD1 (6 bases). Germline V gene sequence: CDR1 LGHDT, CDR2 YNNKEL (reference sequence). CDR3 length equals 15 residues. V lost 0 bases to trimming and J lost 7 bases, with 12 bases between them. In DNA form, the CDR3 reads TGTGCCAGCAGCCAAGAATTTGAGGGGGACGGGGAGCTGTTTTTT. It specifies CASSQEFEGDGELFF.

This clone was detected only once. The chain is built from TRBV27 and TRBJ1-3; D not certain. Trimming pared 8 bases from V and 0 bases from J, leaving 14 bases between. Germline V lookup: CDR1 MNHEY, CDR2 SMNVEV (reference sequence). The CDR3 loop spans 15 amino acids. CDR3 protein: CASRPGLVSGNTIYF. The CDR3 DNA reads TGTGCCAGCCGGCCGGGCCTCGTCTCTGGAAACACCATATATTTT.

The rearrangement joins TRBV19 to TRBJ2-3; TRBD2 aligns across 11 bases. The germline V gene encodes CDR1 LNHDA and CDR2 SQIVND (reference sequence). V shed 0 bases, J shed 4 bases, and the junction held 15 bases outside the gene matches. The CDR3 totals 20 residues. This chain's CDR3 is CASSIDPRSSGRLTADTQYF. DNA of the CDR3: TGTGCCAGTAGTATAGATCCCCGGTCTAGCGGGAGGTTAACCGCAGATACGCAGTATTTT.

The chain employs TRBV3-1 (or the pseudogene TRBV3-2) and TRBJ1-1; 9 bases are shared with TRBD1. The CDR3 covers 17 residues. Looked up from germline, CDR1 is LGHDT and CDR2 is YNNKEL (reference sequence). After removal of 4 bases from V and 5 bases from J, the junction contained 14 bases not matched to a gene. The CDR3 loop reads CASSLDRGVETATEAFF. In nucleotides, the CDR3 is TGTGCCAGCAGCCTAGACAGGGGGGTCGAGACGGCGACTGAAGCTTTCTTT.

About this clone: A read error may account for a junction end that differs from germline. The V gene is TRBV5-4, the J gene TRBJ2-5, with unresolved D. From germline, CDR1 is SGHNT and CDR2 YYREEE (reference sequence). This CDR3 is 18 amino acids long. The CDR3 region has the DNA TGTGCCAGCAGCTTTAATAGTTTCTCTGTATTTCGCCAAGGGACCCAGTACTTC. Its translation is CASSFNSFSVFRQGTQYF.

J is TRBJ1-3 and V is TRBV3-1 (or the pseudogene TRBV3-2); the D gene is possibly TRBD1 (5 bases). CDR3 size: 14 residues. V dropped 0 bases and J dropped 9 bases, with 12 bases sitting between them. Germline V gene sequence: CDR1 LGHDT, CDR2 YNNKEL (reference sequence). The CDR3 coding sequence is TGTGCCAGCAGCCAAGATGGCAGGGATGGCACCATATATTTT. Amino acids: CASSQDGRDGTIYF.

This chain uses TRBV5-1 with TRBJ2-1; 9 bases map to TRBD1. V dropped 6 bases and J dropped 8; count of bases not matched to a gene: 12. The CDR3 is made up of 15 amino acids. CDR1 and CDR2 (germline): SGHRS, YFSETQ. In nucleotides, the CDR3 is TGCGCCAGCAAAGACCGGACAGGGGAGAACTATGAGCAGTTCTTC. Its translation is CASKDRTGENYEQFF.

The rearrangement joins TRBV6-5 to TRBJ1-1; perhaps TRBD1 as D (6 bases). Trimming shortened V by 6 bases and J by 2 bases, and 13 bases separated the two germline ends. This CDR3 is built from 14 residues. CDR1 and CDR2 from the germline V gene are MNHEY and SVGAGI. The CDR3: CASRTDSFNTEAFF. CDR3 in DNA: TGTGCCAGCAGAACGGACAGCTTTAACACTGAAGCTTTCTTT.

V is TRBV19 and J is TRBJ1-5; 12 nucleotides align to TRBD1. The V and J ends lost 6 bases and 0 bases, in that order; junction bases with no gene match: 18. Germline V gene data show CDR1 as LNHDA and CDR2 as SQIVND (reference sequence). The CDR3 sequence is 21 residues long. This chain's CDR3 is CASSTPGRAGQGAYSNQPQHF. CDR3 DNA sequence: TGTGCCAGTAGCACCCCCGGTCGGGCGGGACAGGGGGCTTATAGCAATCAGCCCCAGCATTTT.

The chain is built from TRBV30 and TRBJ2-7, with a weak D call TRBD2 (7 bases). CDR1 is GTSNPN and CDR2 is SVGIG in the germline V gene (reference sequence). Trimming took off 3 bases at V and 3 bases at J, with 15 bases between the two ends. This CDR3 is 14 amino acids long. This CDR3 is CAWSPGAGVYEQYF. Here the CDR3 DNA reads TGTGCCTGGAGCCCAGGGGCGGGAGTCTACGAGCAGTACTTC.

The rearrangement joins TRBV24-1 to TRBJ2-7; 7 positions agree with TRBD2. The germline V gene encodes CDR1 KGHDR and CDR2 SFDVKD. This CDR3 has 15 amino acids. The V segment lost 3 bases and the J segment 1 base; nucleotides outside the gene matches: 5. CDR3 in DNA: TGTGCCACCAGTGATCCGCAGCGGGGATCCTACGAGCAGTACTTC. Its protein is CATSDPQRGSYEQYF.

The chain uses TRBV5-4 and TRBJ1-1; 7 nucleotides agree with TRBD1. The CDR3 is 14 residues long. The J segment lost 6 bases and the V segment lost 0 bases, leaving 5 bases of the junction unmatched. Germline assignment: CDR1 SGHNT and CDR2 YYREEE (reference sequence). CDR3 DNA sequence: TGTGCCAGCAGCTTGGGTCAGGGGGAACCTGAAGCTTTCTTT. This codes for CASSLGQGEPEAFF.

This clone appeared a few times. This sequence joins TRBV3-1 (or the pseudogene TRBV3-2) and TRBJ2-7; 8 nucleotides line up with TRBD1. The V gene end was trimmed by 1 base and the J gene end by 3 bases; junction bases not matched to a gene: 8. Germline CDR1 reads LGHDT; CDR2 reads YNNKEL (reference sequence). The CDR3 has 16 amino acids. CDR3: CASSQGTGGILYEQYF. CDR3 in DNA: TGTGCCAGCAGCCAAGGTACAGGGGGGATCCTCTACGAGCAGTACTTC.

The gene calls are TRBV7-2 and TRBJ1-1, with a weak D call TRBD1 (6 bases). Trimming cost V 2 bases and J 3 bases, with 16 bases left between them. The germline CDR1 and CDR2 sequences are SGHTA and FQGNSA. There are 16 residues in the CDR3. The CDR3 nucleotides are TGTGCCAGCAGCTTAAGTACAGGGTTCGGGGACACTGAAGCTTTCTTT. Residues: CASSLSTGFGDTEAFF.

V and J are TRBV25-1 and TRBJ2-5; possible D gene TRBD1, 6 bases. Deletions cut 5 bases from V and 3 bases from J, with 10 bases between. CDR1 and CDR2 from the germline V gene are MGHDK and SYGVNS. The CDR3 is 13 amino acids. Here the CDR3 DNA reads TGTGCCAGCAGTCCTCGGGACAAAGAGACCCAGTACTTC. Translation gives CASSPRDKETQYF.

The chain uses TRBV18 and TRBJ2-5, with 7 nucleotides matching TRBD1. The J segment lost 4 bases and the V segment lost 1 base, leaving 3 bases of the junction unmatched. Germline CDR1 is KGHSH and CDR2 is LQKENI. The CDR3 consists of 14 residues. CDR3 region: CASSPRSGGETQYF. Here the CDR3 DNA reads TGTGCCAGCTCACCACGTTCAGGGGGAGAGACCCAGTACTTC. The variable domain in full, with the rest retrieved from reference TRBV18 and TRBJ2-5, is NAGVMQNPRHLVRRRGQEARLRCSPMKGHSHVYWYRQLPEEGLKFMVYLQKENIIDESGMPKERFSAEFPKEGPSILRIQQVVRGDSAAYFCASSPRSGGETQYFGPGTRLLVL.

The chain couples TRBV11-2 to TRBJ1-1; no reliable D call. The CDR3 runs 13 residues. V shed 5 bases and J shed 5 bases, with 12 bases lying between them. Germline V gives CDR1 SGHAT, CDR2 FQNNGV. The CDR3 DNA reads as TGTGCCAGCAGCGCTGGGGTCGGGACTGAAGCTTTCTTT. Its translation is CASSAGVGTEAFF.

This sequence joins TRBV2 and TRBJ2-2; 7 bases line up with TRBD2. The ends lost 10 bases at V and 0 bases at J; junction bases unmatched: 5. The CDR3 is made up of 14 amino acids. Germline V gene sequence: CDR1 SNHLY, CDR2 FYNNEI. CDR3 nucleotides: TGTGCCATCCGGGGGGAAACGAACACCGGGGAGCTGTTTTTT. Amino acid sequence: CAIRGETNTGELFF.